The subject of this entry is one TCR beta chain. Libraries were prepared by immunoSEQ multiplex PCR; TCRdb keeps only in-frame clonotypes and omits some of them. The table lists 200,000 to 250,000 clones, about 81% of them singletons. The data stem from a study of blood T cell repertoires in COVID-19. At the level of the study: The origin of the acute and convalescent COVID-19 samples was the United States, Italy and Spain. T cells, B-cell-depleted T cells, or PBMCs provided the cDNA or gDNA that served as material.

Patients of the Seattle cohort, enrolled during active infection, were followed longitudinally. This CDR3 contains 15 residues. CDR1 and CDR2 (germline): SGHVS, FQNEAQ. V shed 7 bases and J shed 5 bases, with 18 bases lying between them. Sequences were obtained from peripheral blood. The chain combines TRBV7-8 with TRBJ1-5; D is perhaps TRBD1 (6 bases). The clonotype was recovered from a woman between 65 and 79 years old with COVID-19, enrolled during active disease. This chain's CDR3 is CASTTEDSFHQPQHF. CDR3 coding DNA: TGTGCCAGCACCACAGAGGACAGCTTCCATCAGCCCCAGCATTTT.